This T cell receptor beta chain originates from a study of shared clonotypes between healthy human individuals (dated by TCRdb to about 2020). For the study in its entirety: The cohort comprised two women and three men aged 18 to 49 years. For each donor, CD4 naive and CD4 memory were each run on three plates, CD8 naive on two plates, and CD8 memory on one plate. To estimate repertoire size and how much clonotype sharing occurs between individuals, the study deeply sequenced the blood TCR repertoires of roughly 5 healthy adults. Libraries were prepared and TCR repertoires were sequenced by different laboratories using diverse techniques, in order to increase sequencing depth and limit assay-specific biases. Each donor's leukapheresis produced roughly between about 0.85 and 10 billion PBMCs.

V is reduced by 0 bases and J by 2 bases, leaving a spacing of 8 bases between them. The germline V gene specifies SGHRS as CDR1 and YFSETQ as CDR2. The cysteine opens and the phenylalanine closes a CDR3 of 15 amino acids. Just the 45-base CDR3 DNA is kept, in frame starting at base 1. TCR CDR3 regions were amplified from genomic DNA by multiplex PCR using the deep immunoSEQ assay. For each cell subset, the extracted genomic DNA was distributed evenly across all wells of several immunoSEQ 96-well plates, and each plate served as one replicate. For sorted subsets, 200 to 250 ng of genomic DNA, equivalent to some 30,000 T cell genomes, went into each replicate PCR. The purified libraries were quantified using a Qubit 3.0 fluorometer, sized with a Bioanalyzer 2100, and then quantified again using the KAPA Library Quantification kit. Each immunoSEQ 96-well plate was sequenced on its own single-read 150-cycle Illumina NextSeq 550 flow cell. Regarding the original processing steps: Because the immunoSEQ output held only junctional sequences and lacked quality scores, the filtering could not match the filtering applied to full-length reads. Sequences were annotated with PyIR, a Python wrapper for IgBLAST v1.9, using IMGT germline references to assign V/J genes and CDR3. Reads were removed for weak V/J assignments (E-value above 1e-6), missing CDR3, stop codons, out-of-frame junctions, or ambiguous translated residues. A V3J clonotype was defined by an identical inferred V gene, J gene, and CDR3 amino acid sequence. The percentage overlap between two repertoires was calculated by dividing the number of shared unique clonotypes by the size of the smaller repertoire. Richness of each repertoire was evaluated using RTK rarefaction, the Chao1 estimator, and Recon v2.1 estimates of unobserved clonotypes. For all TCRbeta clonotypes obtained by the gDNA method from a handful of donors, generation probabilities were computed with OLGA. TCRdb holds this immuneACCESS table with in-frame rearrangements only. Some clones are missing; in checked studies, unresolved V genes explain under half, and the rest has no known cause. For V, J and clone size, that table is used; D and trimming come from the DNA. Here the sample has millions of clones; 95% occur a single time. Jointly, the top ten make up 0.13% of the sample.

The full study reports these points: Pairwise subsampling indicated that sequencing depth was expected to affect the degree of clonotype sharing among donors. Sharing across several donors was observed for 5% to 6.5% of naive CD4, about 4% of naive CD8, about 2.3% of memory CD4, and about 0.38% of memory CD8 clonotypes. Higher generation probabilities were observed for clonotypes shared by all four sorted-subset donors than for non-shared clonotypes. Only blood was sampled, and tissue TCR repertoires likely differ from those in blood. Larger estimated clonotype richness was generally found for naive subsets than for memory subsets. Even with the large sequencing depth, rarefaction of the sorted-subset datasets indicated that sequencing was incomplete. The genetic and exposure-history diversity represented was limited by the small number of donors.

About this clone: No cognate antigen has been identified for it. Base qualities are not recorded, but no much larger clone differs from it by a single base. Other DNA sequences in this specimen translate into the identical CDR3.

The donors were healthy, HIV-negative adults with no recently reported acute infections or vaccinations. Every donor was a Caucasian adult residing in Nashville, Tennessee, USA. CD4+ T cells were enriched by magnetic negative selection; naive cells were then positively selected on CD45RA, and the negative fraction formed the memory subset. After blood collection by leukapheresis, PBMCs were isolated using Ficoll-Histopaque density gradient centrifugation and then cryopreserved in the vapor phase of liquid nitrogen. Analytical flow cytometry was used to check the purity and quantity of every magnetically sorted T cell population. Each sorted fraction had its genomic DNA isolated and then quantified by UV absorbance on a Nanodrop 2000c.

Sequenced: naive CD4+ T cells sorted from blood. This sample's cell subset or site label indicates: CD45RA+ positively selected. This receptor was identified in a man aged 18-30 years in good health. This sequence uses TRBV5-1 and TRBJ2-2; D gene: possibly TRBD2, on 6 matching bases. CDR3 protein: CASSLGGLNTGELFF. The DNA reads as follows: TGCGCCAGCAGCTTGGGAGGACTAAACACCGGGGAGCTGTTTTTT.